Reported below is one T cell receptor (beta chain). Its antigen is currently unknown. PCR involved 60 Vbeta and 13 Jbeta primers. Authors' methods: It was a later analysis that counted about 80 million unique TCR beta chains, of which some 12 million were shared. Method: immunoSEQ multiplex PCR; TCRdb's copy keeps in-frame clones and lacks some. For V, J and clone size, that table is used; D and trimming come from the DNA. The table lists about 97,000 clones, 70% to 90% of them singletons. The sample is drawn from a study of cytomegalovirus exposure and HLA in healthy donors. V shed 10 bases and J 0 bases; nucleotides not matched to a gene: 5. This CDR3 is 14 amino acids long. CDR1 is LNHNV and CDR2 is YYDKDF in the germline V gene (reference sequence). General study points: The study labeled more than 150 TCR beta chains cytomegalovirus-associated. CMV serostatus stood as the only immune exposure information on hand.

This TCR came from a middle-aged man in good health and CMV-seronegative. Sequencing used PBMCs. This chain links TRBV15 with TRBJ2-3, with TRBD2 identical over 9 bases. The CDR3 region is CASRGGVSTDTQYF. The CDR3 DNA reads as TGTGCCAGTCGCGGGGGGGTAAGCACAGATACGCAGTATTTT.